This T cell receptor beta chain is from a study of vaccination and CD4 T cells after COVID-19 (dated by TCRdb to 2022 to 2024). Study-wide context: Every convalescent patient had a positive nasal swab PCR test for SARS-CoV-2, with mild disease in under ten patients and severe disease in one. Overlapping spike peptide pools from SARS-CoV-2 and from the common cold coronaviruses HCoV-NL63, HCoV-OC43 and HCoV-229E were used as culture stimuli. As controls, cultures received a CEFX viral epitope pool (the positive control), an HIV-1 Nef peptide pool (the negative control), or no peptide at all. Post-vaccine blood samples were obtained a median of roughly 75 days after the second vaccine dose, with a range of roughly 14 to 241 days. Post-COVID blood samples from convalescent patients were collected a median of around 110 days after diagnosis, with a range of 35 to 161 days. In the convalescent cohort there were six males and four females, among whom were two Hispanic individuals, seven Caucasians, two Asians and one multiracial person. Two doses of either the Pfizer-BioNTech BNT162b2 vaccine (n=8) or the Moderna mRNA-1273 vaccine (n=2) were administered to participants. The spike-specific CD4+ TCR repertoire was compared before and after mRNA vaccination in approximately 9 COVID-19 convalescent patients and a handful of infection-naive healthy vaccine recipients.

Libraries were constructed by PCR. TCR sequencing of DNA from cultured CD4+ T cells used the Oncomine TCR Beta short-read assay at the Johns Hopkins FTIC core. The QIAamp micro DNA kit was used to extract genomic DNA from the cultured CD4+ T cells. The Oncomine TCR Beta libraries from cultured CD4+ T cells were pooled using unique dual indexes and then sequenced on an Illumina iSeq 100. From the authors' description of their analysis: Non-productive sequences were filtered out, and CDR3s that did not start with C, did not end with F or W, or were shorter than 7 amino acids were discarded. Antigen-specific clonotypes were identified with the MANAFEST web application by comparing peptide-stimulated wells with reference and other culture wells. Positive clones required FDR below 0.05, an odds ratio above 5, and productive frequency above 0.1% in at least two of three replicate wells. Cross-reactive clonotypes were defined as significantly expanded in both SARS-CoV-2 spike wells and at least one common cold coronavirus spike condition. CDR3 homology was assessed with Levenshtein distances (stringdist) and unrooted phylogenetic trees (ape) in R version 3.6.1. TCRdb reprocessed the public reads (quality trimming at Q25 with fastp, clone calling with MiXCR) and kept in-frame beta chains. Each entry merges the rows of one CDR3 protein and shows their most common DNA and genes. For this entry, the V and J calls and clone size follow TCRdb and not the study's own pipeline. For this sample there are some 9,600 distinct CDR3 sequences; around 60% appear just once. The ten largest clones represent approximately 35% of the sample.

As to this clonotype: There is no known antigen for this receptor. No base quality information exists; no much larger clone differs at one position.

The germline V gene encodes CDR1 MNHNS and CDR2 SASEGT. The V and J ends are trimmed by 6 bases and 0 bases, leaving 12 bases between them. The CDR3, from cysteine to phenylalanine, totals 15 residues. Only the CDR3 DNA stays, 45 bases, in frame from base 1. According to the study, the label for this sample's treatment or condition signals: approximately nine-day PBMC culture with coronavirus spike peptide pools or control peptides (ViraFEST assay). The ViraFEST assay, used in the study, expanded antigen-specific T cells with peptide pools and then identified the expanded clonotypes through TCR sequencing. The convalescent patients' positive SARS-CoV-2 PCR tests were from March to December 2020, which was before the Alpha, Beta and Delta variants emerged in the United States. Each well held about 2 million PBMCs cultured in IMDM containing around 5% human AB serum and about 10 IU/ml IL-2, with roughly 9.2 ug/ml peptide pools added. Half of the culture medium was replaced with fresh IL-2-containing medium on days 3 and 7. CD4+ T cells were isolated after roughly 9 days of culture through negative selection using the EasySep CD4+ T cell isolation kit. Ficoll-Paque Plus gradient centrifugation was used to isolate PBMCs from whole blood, and the isolated PBMCs were then either used fresh or cryopreserved at -140C. In general, triplicate wells were set up for every culture condition.

Summary of the overall study and its limitations: Among convalescent patients, a median about 87% of the SARS-CoV-2-reactive clones seen after vaccination appeared only after vaccination, which suggests priming specific to the vaccine. The median count of SARS-CoV-2-reactive clonotypes went up from some 23 after infection to about 41 after vaccination, although the change was not significant. The study included relatively few convalescent patients and did not analyze early timepoints after natural infection. Nearly all vaccine-specific clones in convalescent patients (304 of 307) were mono-reactive for SARS-CoV-2 spike rather than cross-reactive with common cold coronaviruses.

The clonotype comes from a human donor who had recovered from COVID-19. The rearrangement combines TRBV6-1 with TRBJ1-3, with the identity of the D gene unclear. The sample was CD4+ T cells from blood, cultured in vitro. The CDR3 is CASRAGTTSGNTIYF. The DNA is as follows: TGTGCCAGCAGGGCAGGAACCACCTCTGGAAACACCATATATTTT.